Listed here is a single T cell receptor beta chain. It has no known antigen specificity. No base quality values were provided; no much bigger clone lies one nucleotide off. This sample is part of a study of blood T cell repertoires in COVID-19 (dated by TCRdb to about 2020). With regard to the full study: Collaborator samples came from the United States, Italy and Spain and covered acute and convalescent phases of COVID-19. The repertoires were released in a freely available public database intended as a resource for research on the immune response to SARS-CoV-2. The prospective study material was composed of cDNA or gDNA derived from T cells, B-cell-depleted T cells, or PBMCs. Samples were obtained from the ongoing ImmuneRACE study (first 160 participants) and from roughly 1,300 subjects provided by 6 global collaborators. Deeply sampled blood TCRbeta repertoires from subjects exposed to, actively infected with, or recovered from COVID-19 were included in the dataset. Where available, HLA class I and class II types were obtained from metadata supplied by the sample provider rather than from assay-based typing. Nearly every sample came with metadata listing a de-identified subject ID, COVID-19 status, age in years and sex. The paper's findings and limits, for the study overall: The amount of clinical and demographic metadata varied by source and participant and was provided uncurated.

TCRbeta CDR3 regions were amplified from genomic DNA using the immunoSEQ Assay, a bias-controlled multiplex PCR. Concerning the study's data processing: Nucleated cell counts per sample were estimated from amplification of reference gene primers within the assay. To quantify the absolute abundance of each unique TCRbeta CDR3 rearrangement, sequence reads were collapsed and filtered. Productive Simpson clonality was computed per sample as the square root of Simpson's diversity index over productive rearrangements. TCRdb re-hosts the immuneACCESS table, in-frame sequences only. Its copies lack some clones; in the studies checked, an unresolved V gene accounts for under half of them, and the cause for the rest is not known. That table furnishes V, J and clone size, whereas the DNA furnished D and trimming. The sample table lists fewer than 80,000 clones, around nine tenths of them with a count of one. The top ten hold approximately 1% of the sample.

Whole blood was collected in K2EDTA tubes by collaborating institutions according to the institutions' own protocols. For TCRbeta analysis, collaborator samples were shipped as frozen whole blood, as isolated PBMCs, or as DNA extracted from either sample type. This TCR came from a man aged 70 or older with acute or convalescent COVID-19. Material for sequencing was peripheral blood.

The CDR3 region reads CASSFDRVYGYTF. Here is the DNA: TGTGCCAGCAGCTTCGACAGGGTCTATGGCTACACCTTC. The chain is encoded by TRBV7-3 joined to TRBJ1-2, with 7 junctional bases fitting TRBD1. The germline V end is reduced by 3 bases and the J end by 4 bases; junction bases left unmatched: 2. The CDR3 covers 13 residues, taking in both the cysteine and the phenylalanine. Of the read, only the CDR3 DNA is kept; its 39 bases are in frame from base 1. CDR1 and CDR2 are drawn from the germline V gene: SGHTA, FQGTGA.